This TCR beta chain was retrieved from a study of blood T cell repertoires in COVID-19. Looking at the study overall: COVID-19 samples from acute and convalescent phases originated in the United States, Italy and Spain. PBMCs, B-cell-depleted T cells, or T cells were the source of the cDNA or gDNA that made up the material.

Germline loops: CDR1 LGHDT, CDR2 YNNKEL (reference sequence). The length of the CDR3 is 15 residues. Trimming removed 4 bases from V and 4 bases from J; junction bases left unmatched: 5. Authors' methods: By means of reference gene primer amplification, nucleated cell counts were estimated. The protocol was immunoSEQ multiplex PCR, while the TCRdb copy is restricted to in-frame clones and leaves out a portion. The V and J calls and clone size come from that table; D and trimming were worked out from the DNA. The sample holds around 240,000 clones, about 90% seen once. Of note for this clone: The sample has other DNA sequences that encode this CDR3 too.

Source material: peripheral blood. V gene TRBV3-1 (or the pseudogene TRBV3-2) combines with J gene TRBJ1-2, with 11 bases matching TRBD1. This receptor was taken from a woman aged 30 to 39 who had recovered from COVID-19. Here the CDR3 reads CASSLGTGGRYGYTF. For the CDR3, the DNA is TGTGCCAGCAGCCTCGGGACAGGGGGACGCTATGGCTACACCTTC.